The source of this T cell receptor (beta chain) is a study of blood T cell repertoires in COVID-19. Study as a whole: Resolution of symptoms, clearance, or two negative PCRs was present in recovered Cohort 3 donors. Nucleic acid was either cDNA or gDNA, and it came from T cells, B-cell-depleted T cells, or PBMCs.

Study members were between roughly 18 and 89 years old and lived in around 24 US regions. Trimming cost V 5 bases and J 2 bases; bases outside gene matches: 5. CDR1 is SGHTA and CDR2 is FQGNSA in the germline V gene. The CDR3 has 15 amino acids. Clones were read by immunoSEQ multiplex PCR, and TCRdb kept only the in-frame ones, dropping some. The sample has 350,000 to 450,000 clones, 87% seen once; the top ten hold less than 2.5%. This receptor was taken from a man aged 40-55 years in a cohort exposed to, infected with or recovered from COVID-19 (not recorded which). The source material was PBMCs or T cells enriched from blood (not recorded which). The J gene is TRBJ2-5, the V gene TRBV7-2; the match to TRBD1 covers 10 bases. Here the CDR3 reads CASSLRQGAQETQYF. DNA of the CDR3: TGTGCCAGCAGCCTTAGACAGGGGGCGCAAGAGACCCAGTACTTC.